This paragraph reports one T cell receptor beta chain. Its specificity is not known. This record comes from a study of lymphopenia after photon versus proton radiotherapy. General study results and limits: Post-nadir TCR diversity decline inversely tracked overall survival among those who died. After lymphocyte nadir, photon-treated repertoires showed oligoclonal expansion, especially CD8+ Temra. Better survival with proton therapy was suggested as possible, not demonstrated. Proton therapy kept repertoires fairly stable, unlike photons, which gained effector/memory cells.

Generated by immunoSEQ multiplex PCR, the TCRdb table keeps only in-frame clones and is missing some. The table has approximately 30,000 clones, over 75% seen once. V lost 0 bases and J lost 9, with 10 bases in between. The germline CDR1 and CDR2 sequences are SGHNT and YYREEE (reference sequence). The CDR3 sequence is 12 residues long. The rearrangement links TRBV5-4 to TRBJ2-7, with D possibly being TRBD1 or TRBD2 (5 bases each). Material: peripheral blood, obtained from a patient treated with photon-based radiotherapy. The sequence was obtained from a man between 50 and 59 years old with gastric cancer. The CDR3 reads CASSLAGRAQYV. The CDR3 region has the DNA TGTGCCAGCAGCTTGGCGGGACGTGCGCAGTACGTC.